A selection of T cell receptor beta chains follows, all from one sample in a study of blood T cell repertoires in COVID-19. Here immunoSEQ multiplex PCR was the method, and the copy in TCRdb shows in-frame clones only, minus some. The sample records 250,000 to 350,000 clones, around nine tenths being singletons. Sequencing used peripheral blood. Receptor source: a woman aged 25-40 years with COVID-19, enrolled during active disease. Both conserved end residues are part of each CDR3. D genes are given only for firm matches. Size is omitted from some rows. Given values are once, few, many or a class for expanded clones.

J gene	V gene	D gene	clone size	CDR3 protein	CDR3 DNA
TRBJ2-7	TRBV5-1	NA	NA	CASSTRVVGEQYF	TGCGCCAGCAGCACGAGGGTTGTTGGCGAGCAGTACTTC
TRBJ1-4	TRBV29-1	NA	NA	CSVAGDNEKLFF	TGCAGCGTTGCAGGGGATAATGAAAAACTGTTTTTT
TRBJ2-2	TRBV24-1	TRBD2	NA	CATSDIPSGWMNTGELFF	TGTGCCACCAGTGATATACCTAGCGGATGGATGAACACCGGGGAGCTGTTTTTT
TRBJ2-1	TRBV5-1	NA	NA	CASSLRVTNEQFF	TGCGCCAGCAGCCTGCGGGTTACAAATGAGCAGTTCTTC
TRBJ2-7	TRBV5-1	TRBD1	NA	CASSLWDRVYEQYF	TGCGCCAGCAGCTTGTGGGACAGGGTCTACGAGCAGTACTTC
TRBJ1-3	TRBV5-1	NA	once	CASNPGGSGNTIYF	TGCGCCAGCAACCCGGGGGGTTCTGGAAACACCATATATTTT
TRBJ2-7	TRBV7-9	TRBD2	NA	CASSLAGGSASYEQYF	TGTGCCAGCAGCTTAGCAGGCGGGAGTGCGTCCTACGAGCAGTACTTC
TRBJ2-7	TRBV2	TRBD1	NA	CASRENTGGIIYEQYF	TGTGCCAGCAGGGAAAATACAGGGGGGATCATCTACGAGCAGTACTTC
TRBJ2-7	TRBV15	NA	NA	CATSSERVLGQYF	TGTGCCACCAGCAGTGAACGGGTATTGGGGCAGTACTTC
TRBJ2-2	TRBV5-4	NA	NA	CASSRDSNTGELFF	TGTGCCAGCAGCCGGGACTCGAACACCGGGGAGCTGTTTTTT
TRBJ2-7	TRBV3-1/TRBV3-2	NA	NA	CASSQPGRSTYEQYF	TGTGCCAGCAGCCAACCCGGGAGAAGCACCTACGAGCAGTACTTC
TRBJ2-7	TRBV15	NA	NA	CATSQTMGEQYF	TGTGCCACCAGCCAGACTATGGGCGAGCAGTACTTC
TRBJ2-7	TRBV4-1	TRBD1	NA	CASSQGQGAKSYEQYF	TGCGCCAGCAGCCAGGGACAGGGGGCAAAAAGCTACGAGCAGTACTTC
TRBJ2-7	TRBV29-1	NA	NA	CSVSGGTNYEQYF	TGCAGCGTTTCTGGCGGGACCAACTACGAGCAGTACTTC
TRBJ2-6	TRBV30	NA	NA	CAWSLQAPHGVLTF	TGTGCCTGGTCACTGCAGGCACCTCATGGCGTCCTGACTTTC
TRBJ2-7	TRBV4-3	TRBD2	NA	CASSQDLSGIREQYF	TGCGCCAGCAGCCAAGACTTGAGCGGGATACGCGAGCAGTACTTC
TRBJ1-2	TRBV5-4	NA	NA	CASSLTGLALSGYTF	TGTGCCAGCAGCCTAACAGGCCTTGCACTATCTGGCTACACCTTC
TRBJ1-6	TRBV5-4	TRBD1	few	CASSLVTGGNSPLHF	TGTGCCAGCAGCTTGGTTACAGGGGGTAATTCACCCCTCCACTTT
TRBJ2-1	TRBV10-2	TRBD2	NA	CASSDTGRARSGTYNEQFF	TGCGCCAGCAGTGATACGGGGAGGGCCCGAAGCGGGACCTACAATGAGCAGTTCTTC
TRBJ2-5	TRBV30	TRBD2	NA	CAWRGLAGAGETQYF	TGTGCCTGGAGGGGACTAGCGGGAGCGGGGGAGACCCAGTACTTC
TRBJ2-5	TRBV7-2	NA	once	CASSLAWRRARETQYF	TGTGCCAGCAGCTTAGCTTGGAGGAGGGCTCGGGAGACCCAGTACTTC
TRBJ1-2	TRBV27	TRBD1	NA	CASSYTGTGGYGYTF	TGTGCCAGCAGTTATACCGGGACAGGGGGCTATGGCTACACCTTC